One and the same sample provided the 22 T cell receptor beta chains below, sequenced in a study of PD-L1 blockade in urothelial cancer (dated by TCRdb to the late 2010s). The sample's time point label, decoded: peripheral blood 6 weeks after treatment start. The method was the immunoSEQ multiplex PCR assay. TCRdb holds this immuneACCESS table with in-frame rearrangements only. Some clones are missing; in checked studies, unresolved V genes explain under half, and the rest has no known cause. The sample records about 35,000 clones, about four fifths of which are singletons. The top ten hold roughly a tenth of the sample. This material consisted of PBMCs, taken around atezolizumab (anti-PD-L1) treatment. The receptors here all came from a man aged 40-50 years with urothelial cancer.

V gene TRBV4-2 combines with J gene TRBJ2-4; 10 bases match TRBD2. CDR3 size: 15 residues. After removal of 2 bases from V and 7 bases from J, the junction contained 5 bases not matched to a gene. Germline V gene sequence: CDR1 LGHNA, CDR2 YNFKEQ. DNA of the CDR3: TGTGCCAGCAGCCAACTAGCGGGAGAGGTGAACATTCAGTACTTC. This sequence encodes CASSQLAGEVNIQYF.

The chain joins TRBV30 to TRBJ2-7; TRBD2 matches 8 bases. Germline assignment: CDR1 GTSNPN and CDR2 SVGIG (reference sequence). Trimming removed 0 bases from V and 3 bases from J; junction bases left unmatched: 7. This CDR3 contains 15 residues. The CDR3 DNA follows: TGTGCCTGGAGTGTAGGGGGACTAGGGATCTACGAGCAGTACTTC. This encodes CAWSVGGLGIYEQYF.

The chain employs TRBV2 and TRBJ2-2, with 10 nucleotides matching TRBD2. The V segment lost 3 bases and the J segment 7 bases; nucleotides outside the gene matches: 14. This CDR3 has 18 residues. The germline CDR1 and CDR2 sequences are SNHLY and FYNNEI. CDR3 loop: CASSDSEREGQNVGELFF. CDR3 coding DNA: TGTGCCAGCAGTGATTCTGAGCGGGAGGGCCAAAACGTCGGGGAGCTGTTTTTT.

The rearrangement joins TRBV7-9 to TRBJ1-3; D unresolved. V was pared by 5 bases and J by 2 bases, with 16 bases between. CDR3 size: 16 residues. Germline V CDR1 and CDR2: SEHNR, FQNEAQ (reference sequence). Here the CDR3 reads CASSPSRDLTGNTIYF. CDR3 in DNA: TGTGCCAGCAGCCCATCCCGGGATTTAACTGGAAACACCATATATTTT. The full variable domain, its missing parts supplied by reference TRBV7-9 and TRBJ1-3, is DTGVSQNPRHKITKRGQNVTFRCDPISEHNRLYWYRQTLGQGPEFLTYFQNEAQLEKSRLLSDRFSAERPKGSFSTLEIQRTEQGDSAMYLCASSPSRDLTGNTIYFGEGSWLTVV.

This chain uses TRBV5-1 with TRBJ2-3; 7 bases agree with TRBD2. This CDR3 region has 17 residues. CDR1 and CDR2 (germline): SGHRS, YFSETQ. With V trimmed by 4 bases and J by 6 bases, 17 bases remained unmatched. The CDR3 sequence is CASSPFLTSPWGDTQYF. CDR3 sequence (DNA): TGCGCCAGCAGCCCCTTCTTGACTAGCCCGTGGGGGGATACGCAGTATTTT.

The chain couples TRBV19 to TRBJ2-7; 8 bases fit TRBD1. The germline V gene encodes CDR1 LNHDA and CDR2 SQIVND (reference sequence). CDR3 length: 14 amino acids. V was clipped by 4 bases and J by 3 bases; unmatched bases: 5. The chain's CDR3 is CASSTLGQGYEQYF. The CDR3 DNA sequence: TGTGCCAGTAGTACGCTAGGACAGGGCTACGAGCAGTACTTC.

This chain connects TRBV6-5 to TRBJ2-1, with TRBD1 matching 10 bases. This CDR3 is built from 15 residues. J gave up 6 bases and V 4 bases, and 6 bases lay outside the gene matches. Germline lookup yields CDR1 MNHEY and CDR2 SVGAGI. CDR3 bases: TGTGCCAGCAGTTCAAGACAGGGGGCCCGCAATGAGCAGTTCTTC. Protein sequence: CASSSRQGARNEQFF.

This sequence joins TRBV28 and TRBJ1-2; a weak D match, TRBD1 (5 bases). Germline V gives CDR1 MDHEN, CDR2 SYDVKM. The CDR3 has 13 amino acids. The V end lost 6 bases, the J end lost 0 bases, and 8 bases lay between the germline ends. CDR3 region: CASRGRANYGYTF. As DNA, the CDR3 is TGTGCCAGCAGGGGCAGGGCTAACTATGGCTACACCTTC.

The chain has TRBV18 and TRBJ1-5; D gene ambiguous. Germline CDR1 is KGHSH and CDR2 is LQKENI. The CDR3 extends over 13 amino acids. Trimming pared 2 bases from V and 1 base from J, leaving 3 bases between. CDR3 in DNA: TGTGCCAGCTCACCAGAGAGCAATCAGCCCCAGCATTTT. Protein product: CASSPESNQPQHF.

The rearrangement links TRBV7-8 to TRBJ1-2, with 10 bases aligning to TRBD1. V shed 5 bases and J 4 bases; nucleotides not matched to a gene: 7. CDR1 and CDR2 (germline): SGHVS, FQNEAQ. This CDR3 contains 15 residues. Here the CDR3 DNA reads TGTGCCAGCAGCCCCCGGGACAGGGGCGGCTATGGCTACACCTTC. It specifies CASSPRDRGGYGYTF. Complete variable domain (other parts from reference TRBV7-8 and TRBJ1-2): GAGVSQSPRYKVAKRGQDVALRCDPISGHVSLFWYQQALGQGPEFLTYFQNEAQLDKSGLPSDRFFAERPEGSVSTLKIQRTQQEDSAVYLCASSPRDRGGYGYTFGSGTRLTVV.

The CDR3 DNA reads as TGTGCCATCAGTGGCCGACTAGCGGGGGGGGAGAATGAGCAGTTCTTC. The encoded protein is CAISGRLAGGENEQFF. V is TRBV10-3 and J is TRBJ2-1; the match to TRBD2 covers 14 bases. The CDR3 has 16 residues. Unmatched junction bases numbered 6, after V lost 4 bases and J lost 7 bases. Germline CDR1 ENHRY, CDR2 SYGVKD.

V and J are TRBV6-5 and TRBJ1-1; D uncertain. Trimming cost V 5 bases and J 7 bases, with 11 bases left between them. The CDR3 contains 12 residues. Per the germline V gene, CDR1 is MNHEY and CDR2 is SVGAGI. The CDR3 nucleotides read TGTGCCAGCAGTCGGAGACCAGATGAAGCTTTCTTT. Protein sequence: CASSRRPDEAFF.

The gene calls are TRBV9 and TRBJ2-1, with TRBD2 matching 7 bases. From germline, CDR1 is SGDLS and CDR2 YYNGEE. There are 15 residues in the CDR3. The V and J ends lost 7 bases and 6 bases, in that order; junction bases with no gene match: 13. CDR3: CASQSGGSGFNEQFF. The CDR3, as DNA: TGTGCCAGCCAAAGTGGCGGGAGTGGCTTCAATGAGCAGTTCTTC. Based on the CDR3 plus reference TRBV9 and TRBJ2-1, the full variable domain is DSGVTQTPKHLITATGQRVTLRCSPRSGDLSVYWYQQSLDQGLQFLIQYYNGEERAKGNILERFSAQQFPDLHSELNLSSLELGDSALYFCASQSGGSGFNEQFFGPGTRLTVL.

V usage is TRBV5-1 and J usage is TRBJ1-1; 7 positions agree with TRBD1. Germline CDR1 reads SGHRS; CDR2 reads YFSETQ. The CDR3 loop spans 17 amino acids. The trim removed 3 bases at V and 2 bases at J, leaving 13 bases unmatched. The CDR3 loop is CASSWDVWTGRNTEAFF. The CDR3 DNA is TGCGCCAGCAGCTGGGACGTTTGGACAGGAAGAAACACTGAAGCTTTCTTT.

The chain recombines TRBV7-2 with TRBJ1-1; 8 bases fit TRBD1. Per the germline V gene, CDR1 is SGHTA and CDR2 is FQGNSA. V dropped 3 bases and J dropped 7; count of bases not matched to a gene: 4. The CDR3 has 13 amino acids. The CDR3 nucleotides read TGTGCCAGCAGCTTCGGGACAGGCGTTGAAGCTTTCTTT. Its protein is CASSFGTGVEAFF.

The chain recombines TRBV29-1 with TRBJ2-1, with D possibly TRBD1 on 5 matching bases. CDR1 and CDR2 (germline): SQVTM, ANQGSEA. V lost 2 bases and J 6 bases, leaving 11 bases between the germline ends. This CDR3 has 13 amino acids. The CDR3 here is CSVEIGRANEQFF. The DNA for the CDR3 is TGCAGCGTTGAAATAGGCAGGGCCAATGAGCAGTTCTTC.

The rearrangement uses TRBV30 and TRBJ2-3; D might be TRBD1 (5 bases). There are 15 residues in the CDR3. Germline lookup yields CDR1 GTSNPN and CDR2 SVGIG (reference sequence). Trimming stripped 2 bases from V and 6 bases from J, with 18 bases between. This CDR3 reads CAWSRTDKGKDTQYF. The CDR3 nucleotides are TGTGCCTGGAGTAGAACGGACAAGGGGAAGGATACGCAGTATTTT.

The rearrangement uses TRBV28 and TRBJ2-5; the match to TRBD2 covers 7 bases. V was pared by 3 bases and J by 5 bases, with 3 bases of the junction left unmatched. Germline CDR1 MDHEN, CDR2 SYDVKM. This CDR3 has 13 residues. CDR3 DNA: TGTGCCAGCAGTTTCGGGGGGTTGGAGACCCAGTACTTC. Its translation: CASSFGGLETQYF.

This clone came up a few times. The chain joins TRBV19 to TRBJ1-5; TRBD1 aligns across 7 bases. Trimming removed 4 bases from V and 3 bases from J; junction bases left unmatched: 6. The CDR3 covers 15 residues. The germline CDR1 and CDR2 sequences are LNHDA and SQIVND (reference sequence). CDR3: CASSRAGGINQPQHF. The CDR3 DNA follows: TGTGCCAGTAGTAGGGCAGGGGGTATCAATCAGCCCCAGCATTTT.

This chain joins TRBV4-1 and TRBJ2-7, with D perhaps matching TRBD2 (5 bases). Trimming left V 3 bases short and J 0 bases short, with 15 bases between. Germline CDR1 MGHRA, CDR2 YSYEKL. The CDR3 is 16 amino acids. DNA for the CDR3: TGCGCCAGCAGCCAGTCCTGGCCGGGGAGCTCCTACGAGCAGTACTTC. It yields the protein CASSQSWPGSSYEQYF.

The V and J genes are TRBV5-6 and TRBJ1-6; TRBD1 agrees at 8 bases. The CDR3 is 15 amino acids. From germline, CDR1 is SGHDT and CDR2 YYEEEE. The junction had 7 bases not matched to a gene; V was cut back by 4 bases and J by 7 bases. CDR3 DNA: TGTGCCAGCAGCACAGGACAGGGATGGAATTCACCCCTCCACTTT. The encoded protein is CASSTGQGWNSPLHF.

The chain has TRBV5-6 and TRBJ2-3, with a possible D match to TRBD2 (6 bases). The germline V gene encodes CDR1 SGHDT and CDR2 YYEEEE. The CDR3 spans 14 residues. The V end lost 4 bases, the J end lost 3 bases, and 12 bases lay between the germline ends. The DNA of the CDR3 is TGTGCCAGCAGCCCTACCGGGGGAACAGATACGCAGTATTTT. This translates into CASSPTGGTDTQYF.